This TCR beta chain was identified during a study of cytomegalovirus exposure and HLA in healthy donors. Points from the study as a whole: An analysis done earlier found most TCR beta V segments productive about 90% or about 30% of the time.

Deletions cut 0 bases from V and 2 bases from J, with 8 bases between. The CDR3 extends over 14 amino acids. From germline, CDR1 is MGHRA and CDR2 YSYEKL. The PCR employed 60 Vbeta primers together with 13 Jbeta primers. Method: immunoSEQ multiplex PCR; TCRdb's copy keeps in-frame clones and lacks some. The sample lists fewer than 200,000 clones; about four fifths were seen once. A few counts support this clone. Its specificity is not known. The sequence was obtained from a girl between 5 and 17 years old in good health and CMV-seropositive. Sequencing was carried out using PBMCs. The rearrangement uses TRBV4-1 and TRBJ2-7, with D hard to call. The CDR3 region has the DNA TGCGCCAGCAGCCAAGAACGCGTAACCTACGAGCAGTACTTC. Amino acids: CASSQERVTYEQYF.